Following are 18 T cell receptor beta chains from one sample sequenced in a study of cytomegalovirus exposure and HLA in healthy donors (dated by TCRdb to about 2017). The method was the immunoSEQ multiplex PCR assay. A mixture of 60 forward primers for TCR Vbeta segments and 13 reverse primers for TCR Jbeta segments was used in the multiplex PCR. This immuneACCESS table, as held by TCRdb, lists in-frame sequences with V and J called but not all clones. Of the missing ones, under half trace to an unresolved V gene in checked studies; the others have no known cause. This sample gives approximately 300,000 clones in total; about 80% of them show up just once. About 0.28% of the sample is taken by the ten largest. Sequencing used PBMCs. These receptors were taken from a girl aged 2-10 years in good health and CMV-seronegative.

The chain combines TRBV19 with TRBJ2-7; 7 bases agree with TRBD1. The CDR3 spans 13 residues. V lost 4 bases and J lost 2; bases outside the gene matches: 2. The germline CDR1 and CDR2 sequences are LNHDA and SQIVND (reference sequence). The CDR3 DNA is TGTGCCAGTAGTAACCAGGGGGCCTACGAGCAGTACTTC. Protein: CASSNQGAYEQYF. The whole variable domain, remainder taken from reference TRBV19 and TRBJ2-7, is DGGITQSPKYLFRKEGQNVTLSCEQNLNHDAMYWYRQDPGQGLRLIYYSQIVNDFQKGDIAEGYSVSREKKESFPLTVTSAQKNPTAFYLCASSNQGAYEQYFGPGTRLTVT.

The chain is built from TRBV10-1 and TRBJ2-7, with 8 positions matching TRBD1. Germline V gene sequence: CDR1 WNHNN, CDR2 SYGVQD (reference sequence). The trim removed 3 bases at V and 4 bases at J, leaving 5 bases unmatched. The CDR3 extends over 14 amino acids. The CDR3 DNA reads as TGCGCCAGCAGTGATAGTGACAGGGGATACGAGCAGTACTTC. Translating gives CASSDSDRGYEQYF.

The chain is built from TRBV6-5 and TRBJ1-1; weak D call: TRBD1 (6 bases). The germline V gene has CDR1 MNHEY and CDR2 SVGAGI. The CDR3 consists of 14 residues. V lost 4 bases to trimming and J lost 1 base, with 10 bases between them. CDR3 bases: TGTGCCAGCAGTTTACGGGGGGCGAACACTGAAGCTTTCTTT. Translation gives CASSLRGANTEAFF.

This chain uses TRBV7-8 with TRBJ2-7; 9 bases are a match to TRBD2. V lost 1 base, J lost 2 bases, and 12 bases stayed unmatched. This CDR3 is built from 18 residues. Germline CDR1 SGHVS, CDR2 FQNEAQ. The CDR3 protein is CASSLGVSGRPAPYEQYF. The CDR3 bases are TGTGCCAGCAGCTTAGGCGTCAGCGGGAGGCCCGCCCCCTACGAGCAGTACTTC. The variable domain in full, completed from reference TRBV7-8 and TRBJ2-7, reads GAGVSQSPRYKVAKRGQDVALRCDPISGHVSLFWYQQALGQGPEFLTYFQNEAQLDKSGLPSDRFFAERPEGSVSTLKIQRTQQEDSAVYLCASSLGVSGRPAPYEQYFGPGTRLTVT.

This chain uses TRBV5-6 with TRBJ1-4; no clear D. Germline CDR1 and CDR2: SGHDT and YYEEEE. Trimming took 7 bases from V and 10 from J, leaving 14 bases between them. CDR3 size: 12 residues. CDR3 in amino acids: CASSITSGKLFF. DNA for the CDR3: TGTGCCAGCTCGATCACGTCGGGAAAACTGTTTTTT.

J is TRBJ1-1 and V is TRBV14; 7 bases fit TRBD1. This CDR3 is built from 14 residues. Per the germline V gene, CDR1 is SGHDN and CDR2 is FVKESK. J was trimmed by 10 bases and V by 6 bases; bases with no gene match: 14. CDR3: CASSLLGQPLPAFF. The CDR3 DNA follows: TGTGCCAGCAGTCTTCTGGGACAGCCCCTGCCAGCTTTCTTT.

This chain links TRBV4-2 with TRBJ2-7; D possibly corresponds to TRBD1 (6 bases). The CDR3 consists of 16 residues. Germline assignment: CDR1 LGHNA and CDR2 YNFKEQ. Trimming pared 0 bases from V and 7 bases from J, leaving 19 bases between. CDR3 DNA: TGTGCCAGCAGCCAAGATCCGCAGGGGCCCCTTTTGGAGCAGTACTTC. As protein: CASSQDPQGPLLEQYF.

V and J are TRBV7-6 and TRBJ2-2; 9 bases line up with TRBD1. After removal of 1 base from V and 4 bases from J, the junction contained 1 base not matched to a gene. The germline gives CDR1 SGHVS, CDR2 FNYEAQ. This CDR3 spans 15 amino acids. CDR3 sequence reads: CASSLGQGGTGELFF. DNA for the CDR3: TGTGCCAGCAGCTTAGGACAGGGGGGCACCGGGGAGCTGTTTTTT.

A few counts support this clone. The rearrangement links TRBV6-5 to TRBJ1-2; D not certain. The V gene lost 3 bases and the J gene lost 1 base, with 6 bases spanning the gap. Per the germline V gene, CDR1 is MNHEY and CDR2 is SVGAGI. The CDR3 runs 13 residues. CDR3 protein: CASSYSHNYGYTF. CDR3 in DNA: TGTGCCAGCAGTTATAGCCATAACTATGGCTACACCTTC.

The gene calls are TRBV21-1 and TRBJ1-6. TRBV21-1 is marked as a pseudogene. This CDR3 has 16 amino acids. CDR3 nucleotide sequence: TGTGCCAGCAGCAAAGTGGAAACCGGGGAAGGTTCACCCCTCCACTTT. Translation gives CASSKVETGEGSPLHF.

The CDR3: CASSTDRGPQHF. The CDR3 DNA sequence: TGTGCCAGCAGCACCGACCGGGGGCCCCAGCATTTT. The J gene is TRBJ1-5, the V gene TRBV5-6; D not resolved. From germline, CDR1 is SGHDT and CDR2 YYEEEE. V was pared by 4 bases and J by 9 bases, with 11 bases between. The CDR3 contains 12 residues.

This sequence joins TRBV13 and TRBJ2-1; D might be TRBD2 (6 bases). V was trimmed by 5 bases and J by 5 bases, leaving 7 bases between them. From germline, CDR1 is PRHDT and CDR2 FYEKMQ (reference sequence). The CDR3 has 12 amino acids. CDR3 coding DNA: TGTGCCAGCAGCCGCGGGGACAATGAGCAGTTCTTC. This codes for CASSRGDNEQFF.

The chain carries TRBV6-5 and TRBJ1-2, with TRBD1 matching over 8 bases. The germline gives CDR1 MNHEY, CDR2 SVGAGI. The CDR3 spans 11 residues. V dropped 11 bases and J dropped 7; count of bases not matched to a gene: 6. CDR3 protein: CAGGDRPGYTF. The CDR3 nucleotides are TGTGCCGGGGGGGACAGGCCTGGCTACACCTTC.

The chain carries TRBV7-9 and TRBJ2-2; D possibly corresponds to TRBD2 (6 bases). The CDR3 runs to 16 residues. The germline V and J ends were trimmed by 3 bases and 4 bases, with 15 bases remaining between them. The V gene's germline CDR1 is SEHNR and CDR2 FQNEAQ (reference sequence). CDR3 region: CASSLGRDSTTGELFF. The CDR3 DNA sequence: TGTGCCAGCAGCTTGGGCCGGGACTCCACCACCGGGGAGCTGTTTTTT.

This chain links TRBV9 with TRBJ1-1; a weak D match, TRBD1 (5 bases). V was pared by 4 bases and J by 1 base, with 14 bases between. The germline gives CDR1 SGDLS, CDR2 YYNGEE. The CDR3 covers 15 residues. CDR3 residues: CASSLSGRENTEAFF. The CDR3 region has the DNA TGTGCCAGCAGCTTGTCAGGGCGGGAGAACACTGAAGCTTTCTTT. Together with reference TRBV9 and TRBJ1-1, the CDR3 gives the full variable domain: DSGVTQTPKHLITATGQRVTLRCSPRSGDLSVYWYQQSLDQGLQFLIQYYNGEERAKGNILERFSAQQFPDLHSELNLSSLELGDSALYFCASSLSGRENTEAFFGQGTRLTVV.

The gene calls are TRBV6-5 and TRBJ1-2; possible D gene TRBD1, 6 bases. The V end lost 4 bases, the J end lost 6 bases, and 21 bases lay between the germline ends. The CDR3 consists of 16 residues. Germline loops: CDR1 MNHEY, CDR2 SVGAGI. The CDR3 sequence is CASSLQGVSIDDGYTF. CDR3 nucleotide sequence: TGTGCCAGCAGTTTACAGGGTGTTTCGATAGATGATGGCTACACCTTC.

A single count supports this clone. The gene calls are TRBV14 and TRBJ1-1, with unresolved D. CDR1 is SGHDN and CDR2 is FVKESK in the germline V gene. CDR3 length equals 17 residues. Deletions cut 2 bases from V and 3 bases from J, with 19 bases between. DNA for the CDR3: TGTGCCAGCAGCCAATTTCGGTCCATACAGAGAGACACTGAAGCTTTCTTT. Translated: CASSQFRSIQRDTEAFF.

This clone was seen just once. V gene TRBV30 combines with J gene TRBJ1-2; TRBD1 matches at 9 bases. CDR3 length: 13 amino acids. Losses at the gene ends were 4 bases for V and 6 bases for J; bases not matched to a gene: 6. CDR1 GTSNPN and CDR2 SVGIG come from the germline V gene (reference sequence). The CDR3 protein is CAWNRGPGDGYTF. As DNA, the CDR3 is TGTGCCTGGAACAGGGGGCCGGGCGATGGCTACACCTTC.